Below, one T cell receptor beta chain is given with its context. Germline CDR1 reads ENHRY; CDR2 reads SYGVKD. The CDR3 loop spans 12 amino acids. The data were obtained in a study of OX40 agonist ivuxolimab in advanced cancers. Sampling times: baseline, cycle 4 day 1, cycle 7 day 1. The data were produced by immunoSEQ multiplex PCR, yet TCRdb's version contains in-frame clones alone and is incomplete. Found here are about 22,000 clones, about four fifths of them singletons; the top ten hold roughly 32%. The source material was CD4+ or CD8+ T cells sorted from blood, sampled in a trial of the OX40 agonist ivuxolimab. The genes are TRBV10-3 and TRBJ2-5; 7 bases are shared with TRBD2. The J call may be incorrect, as the DNA end agrees better with TRBJ2-7. The sequence derives from an adult with an advanced solid tumor such as melanoma, head and neck, liver or kidney cancer. The CDR3 loop is CATARGSYEQYF. The CDR3 DNA sequence: TGTGCCACCGCGCGCGGGAGTTACGAGCAGTACTTC.